Below are 3 T cell receptor beta chains sequenced from a single sample in a study of T cell responses to AZD1222 COVID-19 vaccine (dated by TCRdb to the early 2020s). The protocol used for the library was the immunoSEQ multiplex PCR assay. Drawn from immuneACCESS, this table holds only the in-frame rearrangements with V and J called that TCRdb kept. Clones are partly lost; checked studies trace under half to an unresolved V gene and leave the rest unexplained. For this sample there are 130,000 or so clones; approximately 93% appear just once. The ten largest make up around 5% of the sample. The time point label corresponds to: baseline before first vaccination. The input for sequencing was peripheral blood, taken on day 0 of AZD1222 vaccination. Receptors were obtained from an adult in good health.

V gene TRBV27 combines with J gene TRBJ2-7; unclear D gene. Germline V lookup: CDR1 MNHEY, CDR2 SMNVEV (reference sequence). The CDR3 is 13 amino acids. Trimming removed 5 bases from V and 4 bases from J, with 12 bases in between. This CDR3 reads CASSPSIGYEQYF. The CDR3 DNA reads TGTGCCAGCAGTCCCTCAATCGGGTACGAGCAGTACTTC.

This chain uses TRBV6-5 with TRBJ1-5; D remains ambiguous. This CDR3 has 11 amino acids. The germline V gene has CDR1 MNHEY and CDR2 SVGAGI. V lost 5 bases and J 7 bases, leaving 6 bases between the germline ends. CDR3 in amino acids: CASSSAQPQHF. CDR3 in DNA: TGTGCCAGCAGTAGCGCCCAGCCCCAGCATTTT.

The chain has TRBV21-1 and TRBJ1-2. TRBV21-1 is an annotated pseudogene. There are 16 residues in the CDR3. The CDR3 reads CASSKLGRGENYERTF. The CDR3 DNA sequence: TGTGCCAGCAGCAAATTGGGCCGAGGGGAGAACTATGAGAGGACCTTC.